These T cell receptor beta chains were read from a single sample in a study of long-term antiretroviral therapy in people with HIV. Sequenced by immunoSEQ multiplex PCR; TCRdb stores in-frame clones only, minus some. The sample comprises 20,000 to 25,000 clones, roughly 80% of which are singletons, and less than 6% rests with the top ten. The sample here was unsorted PBMCs, taken 0.3 years after starting antiretroviral therapy. All receptors derive from a man in his fifties with HIV. The CDR3 runs from the conserved cysteine through the conserved F or W. A D gene is named only where the DNA matches it firmly. Size is stated for part of the rows, as once, few or many counts, or as a class when the clone is expanded.

j_gene,v_gene,d_gene,abundance,CDR3aa,CDR3nt
TRBJ1-1,TRBV5-4,TRBD1,NA,CATRDRENTEAFF,TGTGCCACTCGGGACAGGGAGAACACTGAAGCTTTCTTT
TRBJ2-7,TRBV4-3,TRBD2,NA,CASSGGGEANEQYF,TGCGCCAGCAGCGGGGGAGGGGAGGCGAACGAGCAGTACTTC
TRBJ2-2,TRBV18,NA,NA,CASSPQAGRNTGELFF,TGTGCCAGCTCACCTCAGGCAGGGCGTAACACCGGGGAGCTGTTTTTT
TRBJ2-7,TRBV28,TRBD2,NA,CASTEGTTYEQYF,TGTGCCAGCACCGAAGGGACTACCTACGAGCAGTACTTC
TRBJ1-1,TRBV9,NA,NA,CASSPRARSDTEAFF,TGTGCCAGCAGCCCTCGTGCCCGGTCGGACACTGAAGCTTTCTTT
TRBJ1-1,TRBV7-8,NA,few,CASSRPFTEAFF,TGTGCCAGCAGTCGGCCCTTTACTGAAGCTTTCTTT
TRBJ2-3,TRBV19,NA,few,CASSSNRELTDTQYF,TGTGCCAGTAGTTCTAACAGGGAACTGACAGATACGCAGTATTTT
TRBJ1-2,TRBV28,NA,once,CASSGTDYGYTF,TGTGCCAGCAGTGGGACGGACTATGGCTACACCTTC
TRBJ2-2,TRBV15,NA,NA,CATSRDWGSGELFF,TGTGCCACCAGCAGAGATTGGGGTTCCGGGGAGCTGTTTTTT
TRBJ2-7,TRBV7-8,TRBD1,NA,CASSSRQGSYEQYF,TGTGCCAGCAGCTCCAGACAGGGCTCCTACGAGCAGTACTTC
TRBJ2-2,TRBV11-3,NA,NA,CASSLDGGELFF,TGTGCCAGCAGCTTAGATGGGGGGGAGCTGTTTTTT
TRBJ1-5,TRBV27,TRBD1,NA,CASSFRQGNQPQHF,TGTGCCAGCAGTTTCAGACAGGGGAACCAGCCCCAGCATTTT
TRBJ2-7,TRBV7-9,TRBD1,few,CASSPSGTAEQYF,TGTGCCAGCAGCCCGTCCGGGACAGCCGAGCAGTACTTC
TRBJ1-6,TRBV28,NA,NA,CASSLAEHPWADSPLHF,TGTGCCAGCAGTTTAGCTGAGCATCCCTGGGCGGATTCACCCCTCCACTTT
TRBJ2-1,TRBV5-6,NA,NA,CASSLRDKSSYNEQFF,TGTGCCAGCAGCCTGCGGGACAAGAGCTCCTACAATGAGCAGTTCTTC
TRBJ2-6,TRBV28,NA,NA,CASSPRGSGANVLTF,TGTGCCAGCAGCCCGAGGGGGTCTGGGGCCAACGTCCTGACTTTC
TRBJ1-2,TRBV5-1,NA,NA,CASSLGTPAGGYTF,TGCGCCAGCAGCCTAGGGACACCCGCTGGTGGCTACACCTTC
TRBJ1-5,TRBV4-1,NA,NA,CASSQDWNQPQHF,TGCGCCAGCAGCCAAGACTGGAATCAGCCCCAGCATTTT
TRBJ1-1,TRBV6-5,NA,NA,CASSYSMTGTEAEAFF,TGTGCCAGCAGTTACTCGATGACAGGTACGGAGGCTGAAGCTTTCTTT
TRBJ2-7,TRBV18,NA,NA,CASSPLGGTKTDEQYF,TGTGCCAGCTCACCTCTGGGGGGAACCAAGACGGACGAGCAGTACTTC
TRBJ2-7,TRBV5-6,NA,NA,CASSFSWSYEQYF,TGTGCCAGCAGCTTTTCCTGGTCCTACGAGCAGTACTTC
TRBJ1-1,TRBV4-1,TRBD1,NA,CASSLGQGQMNTEAFF,TGCGCCAGCAGCCTCGGACAGGGACAGATGAACACTGAAGCTTTCTTT
TRBJ2-3,TRBV6-1,NA,NA,CASSDTAGAGTDTQYF,TGTGCCAGCAGTGATACGGCAGGGGCTGGCACAGATACGCAGTATTTT
TRBJ1-2,TRBV28,NA,NA,CASSLVASYYGYTF,TGTGCCAGCAGTTTAGTCGCCTCATACTATGGCTACACCTTC
TRBJ2-2,TRBV2,NA,NA,CASSTGRNTGELFF,TGTGCCAGCAGTACGGGAAGGAACACCGGGGAGCTGTTTTTT
TRBJ1-5,TRBV10-3,NA,NA,CAISEEAKGQPQHF,TGTGCCATCAGTGAGGAAGCTAAGGGCCAGCCCCAGCATTTT
TRBJ2-1,TRBV27,TRBD2,NA,CASSRLAGGLNEQFF,TGTGCCAGCAGCCGACTAGCGGGAGGCCTCAATGAGCAGTTCTTC
TRBJ2-2,TRBV19,TRBD2,NA,CASSIDEAGGGTGELFF,TGTGCCAGTAGTATAGATGAAGCGGGGGGGGGCACCGGGGAGCTGTTTTTT
TRBJ1-2,TRBV28,TRBD1,NA,CASSPWGQGIYGYTF,TGTGCCAGCTCCCCGTGGGGACAGGGAATATATGGCTACACCTTC